The entry that follows covers one TCR beta chain sequence. No antigen is known for it. These data come from a study of T cell responses to AZD1222 COVID-19 vaccine. Points from the study as a whole: Close to half of all spike-specific TCRs reportedly target regions of the variants that are unmutated. Donor demographics were predominantly white British with a female majority; clonal diversity may be underestimated. Repertoires were sampled only after the peak T cell response.

Measured with immunoSEQ multiplex PCR; TCRdb has only the in-frame clones, and not every one. The sample lists 130,000 or so clones, about 86% seen once, with around 12% in the top ten. This TCR came from an adult in good health. The sample here was peripheral blood, taken on day 0 of AZD1222 vaccination.

The CDR3 reads CASSRLESGEPYEQYF. The CDR3, as DNA: TGTGCCAGCAGCAGGTTGGAGAGTGGAGAGCCCTACGAGCAGTACTTC. The rearrangement links TRBV21-1 to TRBJ2-7; the listed D gene, TRBD2, was not tested against the DNA. TRBV21-1 is termed a pseudogene. The CDR3 has 16 amino acids.